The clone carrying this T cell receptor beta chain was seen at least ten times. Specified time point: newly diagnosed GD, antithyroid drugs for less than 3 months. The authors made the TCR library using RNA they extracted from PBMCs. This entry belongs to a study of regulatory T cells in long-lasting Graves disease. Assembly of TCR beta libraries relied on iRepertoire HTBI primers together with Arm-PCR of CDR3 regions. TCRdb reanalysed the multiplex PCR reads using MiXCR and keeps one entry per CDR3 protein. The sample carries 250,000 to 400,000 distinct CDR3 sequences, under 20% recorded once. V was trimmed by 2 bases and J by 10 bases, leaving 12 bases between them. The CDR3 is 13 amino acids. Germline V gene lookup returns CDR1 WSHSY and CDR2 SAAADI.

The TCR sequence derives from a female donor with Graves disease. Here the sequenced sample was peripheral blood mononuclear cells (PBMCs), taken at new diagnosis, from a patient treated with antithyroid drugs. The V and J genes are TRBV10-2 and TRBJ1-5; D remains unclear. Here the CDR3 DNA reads TGCGCCAGCAGTGAGACCCCAATGGGACCCCAGCATTTT. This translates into CASSETPMGPQHF.